Below, 16 T cell receptor beta chains from the same sample are listed, as sequenced in a study of T cells after yellow fever vaccination. Each CDR3 protein gets one entry after TCRdb re-called the 5' RACE reads with MiXCR. The table includes over 150,000 distinct CDR3 sequences, approximately 6.2% detected once. Specimen: CD4+ T cells sorted from PBMCs, collected on the day of the first yellow fever vaccination. These receptors all stem from a young man who received the YFV17D yellow fever vaccine.

The J gene is TRBJ2-5, the V gene TRBV7-9; D gene ambiguous. Per the germline V gene, CDR1 is SEHNR and CDR2 is FQNEAQ (reference sequence). This CDR3 is 13 amino acids long. V was cut by 3 bases and J by 6 bases, with 11 bases left in between. CDR3 sequence reads: CASSFIGNKTQYF. CDR3 bases: TGTGCCAGCAGCTTTATCGGCAATAAGACCCAGTACTTC.

V and J are TRBV7-2 and TRBJ2-1; 10 bases fit TRBD1. This CDR3 has 15 amino acids. In germline, CDR1 is SGHTA, CDR2 FQGNSA. J was trimmed by 8 bases and V by 2 bases; bases with no gene match: 6. This CDR3 reads CASSLPRDRGDEQFF. The CDR3 coding sequence is TGTGCCAGCAGCTTACCCCGGGACAGGGGCGATGAGCAGTTCTTC.

This clonotype has at least ten counts. The chain is built from TRBV5-1 and TRBJ2-1; 9 nucleotides line up with TRBD1. The J segment lost 6 bases and the V segment lost 4 bases, leaving 8 bases of the junction unmatched. The CDR3 spans 15 residues. Germline lookup yields CDR1 SGHRS and CDR2 YFSETQ. The CDR3 nucleotides read TGCGCCAGCAGCCCCCAGCCGACAGGGGGCAATGAGCAGTTCTTC. Its translation: CASSPQPTGGNEQFF.

The chain recombines TRBV5-5 with TRBJ2-2, with a possible D match to TRBD1 (6 bases). Per germline, CDR1 SGHKS and CDR2 YYEKEE (reference sequence). The V and J ends lost 1 base and 0 bases respectively, with 10 bases between them. There are 16 residues in the CDR3. CDR3 bases: TGTGCCAGCAGCTTGTTGGGGGCCGCGAACACCGGGGAGCTGTTTTTT. Amino acids: CASSLLGAANTGELFF.

Ten or more counts support this clonotype. V usage is TRBV6-6 and J usage is TRBJ1-1; the D gene is possibly TRBD1 (5 bases). Trimming removed 4 bases at V and 2 bases at J, with 8 bases between. Looked up from germline, CDR1 is MNHNY and CDR2 is SVGAGI (reference sequence). The CDR3 is made up of 13 amino acids. CDR3 residues: CASSWDANTEAFF. The CDR3 nucleotides read TGTGCCAGCAGTTGGGACGCTAACACTGAAGCTTTCTTT.

This clonotype was detected a few times. This chain connects TRBV14 to TRBJ1-2, with D unresolved. V was cut by 2 bases and J by 3 bases, with 16 bases left in between. The CDR3 runs to 16 residues. Germline CDR1 reads SGHDN; CDR2 reads FVKESK. Here the CDR3 DNA reads TGTGCCAGCAGCCAACGGGTTGCGGGTGGGCACTATGGCTACACCTTC. Its protein is CASSQRVAGGHYGYTF.

The genes are TRBV19 and TRBJ2-7; D possibly corresponds to TRBD2 (6 bases). Trimming removed 4 bases from V and 3 bases from J, with 10 bases in between. Germline CDR1 is LNHDA and CDR2 is SQIVND (reference sequence). The CDR3 is 13 amino acids. This CDR3 reads CASSNGGYYEQYF. In DNA form, the CDR3 reads TGTGCCAGTAGTAACGGGGGTTACTACGAGCAGTACTTC.

This clonotype occurred many times. The V and J genes are TRBV9 and TRBJ2-3; 8 nucleotides match TRBD2. The CDR3 is 13 amino acids. J was trimmed by 4 bases and V by 4 bases; bases with no gene match: 2. Germline V gene lookup returns CDR1 SGDLS and CDR2 YYNGEE. The CDR3 spells CASSPGGADTQYF. The CDR3 coding sequence is TGTGCCAGCAGCCCCGGGGGGGCAGATACGCAGTATTTT.

This clonotype was seen repeatedly, ten times or more. The gene calls are TRBV2 and TRBJ1-5; a weak D match, TRBD1 (5 bases). Trimming left V 7 bases short and J 4 bases short, with 11 bases between. Germline CDR1 reads SNHLY; CDR2 reads FYNNEI. The CDR3 has 13 amino acids. The CDR3 region is CASNIRGNQPQHF. In nucleotides, the CDR3 is TGTGCCAGCAACATAAGGGGAAATCAGCCCCAGCATTTT.

This clonotype was counted many times. The chain is built from TRBV18 and TRBJ1-1, with TRBD1 as a possible D gene (6 bases). Trimming removed 5 bases from V and 6 bases from J, with 13 bases in between. Germline CDR1 KGHSH, CDR2 LQKENI. CDR3 size: 13 residues. CDR3: CASSSGDWAEAFF. In DNA, the CDR3 is TGTGCCAGCTCATCAGGGGATTGGGCTGAAGCTTTCTTT.

The chain links TRBV2 to TRBJ2-5; D may be TRBD2 (5 bases). The V and J ends lost 9 bases and 0 bases respectively, with 11 bases between them. This CDR3 comprises 13 residues. CDR1 and CDR2 from the germline V gene are SNHLY and FYNNEI. CDR3 DNA: TGTGCCAGTGACTATACGTACCAAGAGACCCAGTACTTC. This translates into CASDYTYQETQYF.

To note about this clonotype: This may stem from a read error, because a much larger clone lies one nucleotide away. The V gene is TRBV7-3, the J gene TRBJ1-1; no firm D call. With 0 bases removed from V and 4 bases from J, the gap between germline ends came to 6 bases. Germline CDR1 SGHTA, CDR2 FQGTGA. The length of the CDR3 is 13 residues. The CDR3 reads CASSLTATTEAFF. The DNA for the CDR3 is TGTGCCAGCAGCTTAACGGCGACCACTGAAGCTTTCTTT.

The chain combines TRBV7-2 with TRBJ2-7, with D tentatively TRBD2 (5 bases). This CDR3 comprises 13 residues. Per the germline V gene, CDR1 is SGHTA and CDR2 is FQGNSA. Trimming stripped 4 bases from V and 2 bases from J, with 9 bases between. CDR3 DNA sequence: TGTGCCAGCAGCTCGGACTTCGCCTACGAGCAGTACGTC. Its translation: CASSSDFAYEQYV.

This clonotype occurred many times. The chain recombines TRBV5-1 with TRBJ2-5; possibly TRBD2 for D (7 bases). CDR1 is SGHRS, CDR2 YFSETQ, per germline. The CDR3 totals 13 residues. The V gene lost 7 bases and the J gene lost 1 base, with 11 bases spanning the gap. CDR3 sequence reads: CASGGGAQETQYF. CDR3 sequence (DNA): TGCGCCAGCGGCGGGGGCGCCCAAGAGACCCAGTACTTC.

This clonotype was recorded at least ten times. The junction and the germline gene differ at one end; a read error may be behind it. The J gene is TRBJ1-1, the V gene TRBV28; D not resolved. There are 12 residues in the CDR3. CDR1 and CDR2 (germline): MDHEN, SYDVKM. The CDR3 DNA reads as TGTGCCAGCAGTTCGGGGAACACTGAAGTTTTCTTT. This encodes CASSSGNTEVFF.

This clonotype has more than one count but fewer than ten. V gene TRBV7-8 combines with J gene TRBJ2-7, with D perhaps TRBD2 (6 bases). The CDR3 length is 14 residues. The V and J ends lost 5 bases and 3 bases respectively, with 14 bases between them. Germline V CDR1 and CDR2: SGHVS, FQNEAQ. CDR3 amino acids: CASSRWRRDYEQYF. In nucleotides, the CDR3 is TGTGCCAGCAGCCGTTGGAGGAGGGACTACGAGCAGTACTTC.